The clone carrying this T cell receptor beta chain occurred a few times. The antigen is undetermined. Germline CDR1 reads SGHVS; CDR2 reads FNYEAQ. The CDR3 is 16 amino acids. The V end lost 3 bases, the J end lost 0 bases, and 12 bases lay between the germline ends. This entry comes from a study of cytomegalovirus exposure and HLA in healthy donors. Study outcomes and limitations: Rare TCR sequences predominated, though certain public TCRs were found in many donors. Rates of TCR association differed by HLA locus in a later analysis, with DRB1 highest and HLA-C lowest.

Use of 60 Vbeta and 13 Jbeta primers characterized the PCR. TCRdb keeps only in-frame clones here, not all; method: immunoSEQ multiplex PCR. The sample lists approximately 110,000 clones, 76% occurring once. These donors counted as nominally healthy when sampled, but unrecorded immune exposures were likely. The sequence came from a woman in her forties or fifties in good health and CMV-seropositive. The sequenced material came from PBMCs. The chain has TRBV7-6 and TRBJ2-1; D gene ambiguous. In DNA form, the CDR3 reads TGTGCCAGCAGCTTGAACGCGGTTAGCTCCTACAATGAGCAGTTCTTC. Residues: CASSLNAVSSYNEQFF.